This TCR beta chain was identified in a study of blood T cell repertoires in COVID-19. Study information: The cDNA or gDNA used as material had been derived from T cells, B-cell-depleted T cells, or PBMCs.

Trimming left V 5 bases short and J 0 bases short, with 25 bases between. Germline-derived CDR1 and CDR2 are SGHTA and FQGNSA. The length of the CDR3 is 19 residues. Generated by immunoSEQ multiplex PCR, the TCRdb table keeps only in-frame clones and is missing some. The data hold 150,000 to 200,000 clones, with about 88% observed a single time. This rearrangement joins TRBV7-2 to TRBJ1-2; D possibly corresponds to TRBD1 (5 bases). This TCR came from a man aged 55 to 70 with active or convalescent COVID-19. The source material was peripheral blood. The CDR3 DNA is TGTGCCAGCAGCCGCTTAGGACGAAGAGCGGGGACGGCTAACTATGGCTACACCTTC. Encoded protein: CASSRLGRRAGTANYGYTF.